The 27 T cell receptor beta chains below were found in one sample sequenced in a study of T cell responses to AZD1222 COVID-19 vaccine. Clones were sequenced by immunoSEQ multiplex PCR, and TCRdb holds only the in-frame ones, with some missing. The sample includes approximately 110,000 clones, around nine tenths of them seen just once. Sequences were derived from peripheral blood, sampled on day 0 of AZD1222 vaccination. The receptors were sampled from an adult in good health.

The chain employs TRBV5-1 and TRBJ1-1; D is unclear. Germline V gene data show CDR1 as SGHRS and CDR2 as YFSETQ. Trimming took 3 bases from V and 6 from J, leaving 12 bases between them. The CDR3 spans 13 residues. CDR3 in amino acids: CASSSSWFAEAFF. DNA for the CDR3: TGCGCCAGCAGCTCCTCTTGGTTTGCTGAAGCTTTCTTT.

This chain links TRBV4-2 with TRBJ1-3; a possible D gene is TRBD1 (6 bases). The CDR3 extends over 18 amino acids. The germline gives CDR1 LGHNA, CDR2 YNFKEQ. Trimming left V 3 bases short and J 0 bases short, with 18 bases between. In DNA, the CDR3 is TGTGCCAGCAGCCACGAACCAAACAGGGCCGTCTCTGGAAACACCATATATTTT. Amino acid sequence: CASSHEPNRAVSGNTIYF.

The rearrangement links TRBV18 to TRBJ1-5, with a possible D match to TRBD1 (6 bases). The germline gives CDR1 KGHSH, CDR2 LQKENI. V dropped 3 bases and J dropped 6 bases, with 12 bases sitting between them. CDR3 size: 14 residues. The CDR3 loop is CASSPGTPGQPQHF. As DNA, the CDR3 is TGTGCCAGCTCACCCGGGACACCCGGTCAGCCCCAGCATTTT.

The chain has TRBV14 and TRBJ1-2; possible D gene TRBD1, 5 bases. CDR3 size: 17 residues. Germline values: CDR1 SGHDN, CDR2 FVKESK. Trimming shortened V by 1 base and J by 5 bases, and 20 bases separated the two germline ends. This chain's CDR3 is CASSQGRGLGTAYGYTF. CDR3 nucleotides: TGTGCCAGCAGCCAAGGACGGGGCCTCGGGACTGCGTATGGCTACACCTTC.

V is TRBV15 and J is TRBJ1-5; TRBD1 might be the D (6 bases). Germline V gives CDR1 LNHNV, CDR2 YYDKDF (reference sequence). Trimming left V 5 bases short and J 4 bases short, with 24 bases between. The CDR3 consists of 18 residues. The chain's CDR3 is CATSPKGGSGGLNQPQHF. The CDR3 DNA follows: TGTGCCACCAGCCCTAAAGGGGGGAGCGGAGGCCTAAATCAGCCCCAGCATTTT.

This chain joins TRBV27 and TRBJ1-4; no clear D gene. Germline V gene lookup returns CDR1 MNHEY and CDR2 SMNVEV (reference sequence). V was pared by 6 bases and J by 7 bases, with 9 bases between. The CDR3 runs to 12 residues. The CDR3 bases are TGTGCCAGCAGACGAGAGGGTGAAAAACTGTTTTTT. Translating gives CASRREGEKLFF. Full variable domain (missing parts from reference TRBV27 and TRBJ1-4): EAQVTQNPRYLITVTGKKLTVTCSQNMNHEYMSWYRQDPGLGLRQIYYSMNVEVTDKGDVPEGYKVSRKEKRNFPLILESPSPNQTSLYFCASRREGEKLFFGSGTQLSVL.

The rearrangement uses TRBV29-1 and TRBJ2-1; 9 nucleotides line up with TRBD1. This CDR3 is built from 14 residues. Germline trimming cut 6 bases from V and 4 bases from J; bases unmatched to any gene: 7. The germline gives CDR1 SQVTM, CDR2 ANQGSEA. The CDR3 nucleotides read TGCAGCGTCACCGGGACAGGGAGGTACAATGAGCAGTTCTTC. It specifies CSVTGTGRYNEQFF.

CDR3 amino acids: CASSLLGGGTLTGNEQFF. CDR3 nucleotides: TGTGCCAGCAGCTTACTCGGTGGGGGGACCCTTACGGGGAATGAGCAGTTCTTC. The rearrangement uses TRBV7-2 and TRBJ2-1; tentative D call: TRBD2 (6 bases). The CDR3 covers 18 residues. CDR1 and CDR2 (germline): SGHTA, FQGNSA. V was shortened by 2 bases and J by 7 bases, with 24 bases between the two germline ends.

The chain recombines TRBV7-9 with TRBJ1-4; TRBD1 is a possible D gene (5 bases). This CDR3 spans 12 amino acids. The ends were cut back, 11 bases at V and 3 bases at J, with 10 bases in the middle. Per germline, CDR1 SEHNR and CDR2 FQNEAQ (reference sequence). CDR3 in amino acids: CAGGRPNEKLFF. CDR3 nucleotides: TGTGCCGGGGGTCGGCCTAATGAAAAACTGTTTTTT. Together with reference TRBV7-9 and TRBJ1-4, the CDR3 gives the full variable domain: DTGVSQNPRHKITKRGQNVTFRCDPISEHNRLYWYRQTLGQGPEFLTYFQNEAQLEKSRLLSDRFSAERPKGSFSTLEIQRTEQGDSAMYLCAGGRPNEKLFFGSGTQLSVL.

CDR3 nucleotide sequence: TGTGCCAGTAGACCGATCCAGGGGAACACTGAAGCTTTCTTT. It yields the protein CASRPIQGNTEAFF. This chain uses TRBV19 with TRBJ1-1; weak D call: TRBD1 (5 bases). V lost 6 bases and J lost 1, with 12 bases in between. This CDR3 comprises 14 residues. Germline lookup yields CDR1 LNHDA and CDR2 SQIVND (reference sequence).

The chain joins TRBV5-6 to TRBJ1-5; D not certain. The CDR3 spans 16 residues. Deletions cut 1 base from V and 8 bases from J, with 19 bases between. The V gene's germline CDR1 is SGHDT and CDR2 YYEEEE. In DNA form, the CDR3 reads TGTGCCAGCAGCTTGAAGGGCCGATTTCTCCAGGAGCCCCAGCATTTT. This codes for CASSLKGRFLQEPQHF.

The CDR3 DNA follows: TGCGCCAGCAGGTCTGGCGGGGGGATTTTTGAGACCCAGTACTTC. Encoded protein: CASRSGGGIFETQYF. The chain employs TRBV5-1 and TRBJ2-5; 8 bases match TRBD2. V lost 5 bases to trimming and J lost 5 bases; unmatched junction nucleotides: 11. Germline V gene lookup returns CDR1 SGHRS and CDR2 YFSETQ. This CDR3 contains 15 residues.

The chain has TRBV18 and TRBJ2-2; possibly TRBD1 for D (6 bases). This CDR3 contains 16 residues. Germline V gene data show CDR1 as KGHSH and CDR2 as LQKENI. Trimming removed 0 bases from V and 5 bases from J, with 13 bases in between. This chain's CDR3 is CASSPPTGIVTGELFF. The CDR3 DNA follows: TGTGCCAGCTCACCACCAACAGGGATCGTTACCGGGGAGCTGTTTTTT.

The V and J genes are TRBV29-1 and TRBJ2-5; maybe TRBD2 (5 bases). Deletions cut 1 base from V and 1 base from J, with 7 bases between. CDR1 is SQVTM and CDR2 is ANQGSEA in the germline V gene. The CDR3 is made up of 13 amino acids. CDR3 residues: CSVEVGVQETQYF. DNA for the CDR3: TGCAGCGTTGAAGTGGGAGTCCAAGAGACCCAGTACTTC.

The chain combines TRBV6-5 with TRBJ2-7; the match to TRBD1 covers 9 bases. V dropped 2 bases and J dropped 3; count of bases not matched to a gene: 5. The CDR3 sequence is 15 residues long. Germline CDR1 and CDR2: MNHEY and SVGAGI. The CDR3 DNA reads TGTGCCAGCAGTTACGGGACAGGGATCAACTACGAGCAGTACTTC. This sequence encodes CASSYGTGINYEQYF.

The chain recombines TRBV7-9 with TRBJ1-1; no definite D call. Germline assignment: CDR1 SEHNR and CDR2 FQNEAQ (reference sequence). V shed 3 bases and J shed 4 bases, with 15 bases lying between them. CDR3 length: 15 amino acids. This chain's CDR3 is CASSLGSALLTEAFF. DNA for the CDR3: TGTGCCAGCAGCTTGGGTTCAGCCCTCCTCACTGAAGCTTTCTTT.

The V gene is TRBV3-1 (or the pseudogene TRBV3-2), the J gene TRBJ2-2; D is uncertain. Germline CDR1 and CDR2: LGHDT and YNNKEL (reference sequence). The ends were cut back, 0 bases at V and 3 bases at J, with 11 bases in the middle. The CDR3 length is 16 residues. In nucleotides, the CDR3 is TGTGCCAGCAGCCAAGAACAGCCTCTTGACACCGGGGAGCTGTTTTTT. As protein: CASSQEQPLDTGELFF.

This clone was counted once. This rearrangement joins TRBV7-9 to TRBJ2-7; unclear D gene. Deletions cut 1 base from V and 5 bases from J, with 15 bases between. CDR1 SEHNR and CDR2 FQNEAQ come from the germline V gene (reference sequence). The CDR3 length is 15 residues. CDR3 nucleotide sequence: TGTGCCAGCAGCTTAGGCTACGGTCTAGGAAACGAGCAGTACTTC. The encoded protein is CASSLGYGLGNEQYF.

This chain connects TRBV28 to TRBJ1-1; TRBD1 aligns across 10 bases. The CDR3 is 15 residues long. CDR1 and CDR2 (germline): MDHEN, SYDVKM. The V gene end was trimmed by 2 bases and the J gene end by 4 bases; junction bases not matched to a gene: 4. CDR3 nucleotide sequence: TGTGCCAGCAGTTTAGGGACAGGGGTTGTCACTGAAGCTTTCTTT. Translation gives CASSLGTGVVTEAFF.

This clone was seen only a few times. J is TRBJ1-3 and V is TRBV5-1, with D tentatively TRBD1 (6 bases). The CDR3 extends over 15 amino acids. V was cut by 0 bases and J by 0 bases, with 7 bases left in between. Germline V lookup: CDR1 SGHRS, CDR2 YFSETQ. Here the CDR3 reads CASSLGTASGNTIYF. CDR3 nucleotides: TGCGCCAGCAGCTTGGGGACAGCCTCTGGAAACACCATATATTTT. Using reference TRBV5-1 and TRBJ1-3 for the parts outside the CDR3, the full variable domain is KAGVTQTPRYLIKTRGQQVTLSCSPISGHRSVSWYQQTPGQGLQFLFEYFSETQRNKGNFPGRFSGRQFSNSRSEMNVSTLELGDSALYLCASSLGTASGNTIYFGEGSWLTVV.

The chain has TRBV5-1 and TRBJ1-1; D is ambiguous. Trimming removed 1 base at V and 1 base at J, with 17 bases between. Germline loops: CDR1 SGHRS, CDR2 YFSETQ. The CDR3 is 17 amino acids. The DNA of the CDR3 is TGCGCCAGCAGCTTGAGGCCAGTGGGGTTGAGGAACACTGAAGCTTTCTTT. Encoded protein: CASSLRPVGLRNTEAFF. The complete variable domain, with remaining parts taken from reference TRBV5-1 and TRBJ1-1, reads KAGVTQTPRYLIKTRGQQVTLSCSPISGHRSVSWYQQTPGQGLQFLFEYFSETQRNKGNFPGRFSGRQFSNSRSEMNVSTLELGDSALYLCASSLRPVGLRNTEAFFGQGTRLTVV.

This sequence joins TRBV5-1 and TRBJ2-3; D is ambiguous. There are 14 residues in the CDR3. V lost 2 bases and J lost 3, with 10 bases in between. Germline CDR1 and CDR2: SGHRS and YFSETQ. In DNA, the CDR3 is TGCGCCAGCAGCTTATCCTCCGCAACAGATACGCAGTATTTT. Protein: CASSLSSATDTQYF.

V is TRBV9 and J is TRBJ2-6; TRBD2 agrees at 9 bases. Germline V gene sequence: CDR1 SGDLS, CDR2 YYNGEE. V lost 4 bases to trimming and J lost 4 bases; unmatched junction nucleotides: 18. The CDR3 is 20 residues long. The DNA for the CDR3 is TGTGCCAGCAGCCCTACCACGAGTGGCGGGGGGGCGCGCGGGGCCAACGTCCTGACTTTC. It encodes CASSPTTSGGGARGANVLTF.

This chain connects TRBV11-2 to TRBJ2-6; the D is unclear. V was cut by 1 base and J by 7 bases, with 5 bases left in between. Germline loops: CDR1 SGHAT, CDR2 FQNNGV. The CDR3 covers 13 residues. The CDR3 nucleotides are TGTGCCAGCAGCTTAGTGTTAGCCAACGTCCTGACTTTC. Its translation: CASSLVLANVLTF. The full variable domain, completed using reference TRBV11-2 and TRBJ2-6, is EAGVAQSPRYKIIEKRQSVAFWCNPISGHATLYWYQQILGQGPKLLIQFQNNGVVDDSQLPKDRFSAERLKGVDSTLKIQPAKLEDSAVYLCASSLVLANVLTFGAGSRLTVL.

V and J are TRBV9 and TRBJ1-4; 7 positions agree with TRBD1. Germline values: CDR1 SGDLS, CDR2 YYNGEE. The CDR3 loop spans 16 amino acids. Trimming cost V 0 bases and J 6 bases; bases outside gene matches: 8. The chain's CDR3 is CASSVGGGGWDEKLFF. The CDR3, as DNA: TGTGCCAGCAGCGTAGGAGGGGGCGGATGGGATGAAAAACTGTTTTTT.

CDR3 protein: CSVEVGSGNTIYF. The CDR3, as DNA: TGCAGCGTTGAGGTCGGCTCTGGAAACACCATATATTTT. The chain has TRBV29-1 and TRBJ1-3; D not resolved. V shed 3 bases and J shed 0 bases, with 6 bases lying between them. The CDR3 has 13 amino acids. CDR1 SQVTM and CDR2 ANQGSEA come from the germline V gene.

The chain couples TRBV5-1 to TRBJ1-5; a weak D match, TRBD1 (6 bases). The CDR3 is 14 amino acids. Trimming pared 2 bases from V and 3 bases from J, leaving 9 bases between. CDR1 is SGHRS and CDR2 is YFSETQ in the germline V gene. The CDR3 region has the DNA TGCGCCAGCAGCTTAGGGGGGACCAATCAGCCCCAGCATTTT. This translates into CASSLGGTNQPQHF.